The rows below give T cell receptor beta chains drawn from one sample of a study of beta chain features in type 1 diabetes. Sequencing used immunoSEQ multiplex PCR; TCRdb keeps in-frame clones, though not all of them. The sample shows around 250,000 clones, around 21% of them seen only once. Sequencing was carried out using naive CD4+ T cells from blood. The receptors shown here come from a woman aged 35 to 49 with type 1 diabetes. Both conserved end residues are part of each CDR3. The D gene is left open where the match is weak. Expanded clones get a size class; other rows say once, few or many, or leave the size out.

D gene: TRBD1; J gene: TRBJ1-1; clone size: NA; V gene: TRBV18; CDR3 protein: CASSPLDRGAEAFF; CDR3 DNA: TGTGCCAGCTCACCATTGGACAGGGGAGCTGAAGCTTTCTTT
D gene: NA; J gene: TRBJ1-2; clone size: NA; V gene: TRBV28; CDR3 protein: CASSQGPRWEGYGYTF; CDR3 DNA: TGTGCCAGCAGTCAGGGACCCAGGTGGGAGGGATATGGCTACACCTTC
D gene: TRBD2; J gene: TRBJ2-1; clone size: few; V gene: TRBV19; CDR3 protein: CASSRLAGTSEQFF; CDR3 DNA: TGTGCCAGTAGCCGACTAGCCGGGACTAGTGAGCAGTTCTTC
D gene: NA; J gene: TRBJ2-1; clone size: NA; V gene: TRBV18; CDR3 protein: CASSPRTENEQFF; CDR3 DNA: TGTGCCAGCTCACCAAGGACAGAAAATGAGCAGTTCTTC
D gene: TRBD2; J gene: TRBJ2-1; clone size: NA; V gene: TRBV7-2; CDR3 protein: CASSPLGGDIAYNEQFF; CDR3 DNA: TGTGCCAGCAGCCCCCTGGGGGGGGATATAGCCTACAATGAGCAGTTCTTC
D gene: TRBD1; J gene: TRBJ2-7; clone size: NA; V gene: TRBV11-3; CDR3 protein: CASSTGTGYQEQYF; CDR3 DNA: TGTGCCAGCAGCACCGGGACAGGGTATCAAGAGCAGTACTTC
D gene: NA; J gene: TRBJ1-1; clone size: few; V gene: TRBV28; CDR3 protein: CASTAGSRNTEAFF; CDR3 DNA: TGTGCCAGCACCGCGGGCAGTAGGAACACTGAAGCTTTCTTT
D gene: NA; J gene: TRBJ1-1; clone size: NA; V gene: TRBV29-1; CDR3 protein: CSAPMGGMNTEAFF; CDR3 DNA: TGCAGCGCCCCTATGGGGGGTATGAACACTGAAGCTTTCTTT
D gene: NA; J gene: TRBJ2-5; clone size: few; V gene: TRBV9; CDR3 protein: CASSGGEYQETQYF; CDR3 DNA: TGTGCCAGCAGCGGGGGGGAGTACCAAGAGACCCAGTACTTC
D gene: NA; J gene: TRBJ2-7; clone size: NA; V gene: TRBV9; CDR3 protein: CASSVAMGAGYEQYF; CDR3 DNA: TGTGCCAGCAGCGTAGCGATGGGGGCGGGTTACGAGCAGTACTTC
D gene: NA; J gene: TRBJ1-2; clone size: few; V gene: TRBV7-9; CDR3 protein: CASSLAWSSTNYGYTF; CDR3 DNA: TGTGCCAGCAGCTTAGCTTGGAGCAGCACTAACTATGGCTACACCTTC
D gene: NA; J gene: TRBJ1-2; clone size: NA; V gene: TRBV13; CDR3 protein: CASSLRGIVYGYTF; CDR3 DNA: TGTGCCAGCAGCTTACGCGGCATAGTGTATGGCTACACCTTC
D gene: TRBD1; J gene: TRBJ2-1; clone size: NA; V gene: TRBV5-1; CDR3 protein: CASSRTGTGMNEQFF; CDR3 DNA: TGCGCCAGCAGCCGTACCGGGACAGGGATGAATGAGCAGTTCTTC
D gene: NA; J gene: TRBJ1-2; clone size: NA; V gene: TRBV5-1; CDR3 protein: CASSLSGDNYGYTF; CDR3 DNA: TGCGCCAGCAGCTTATCGGGTGATAACTATGGCTACACCTTC
D gene: NA; J gene: TRBJ2-7; clone size: few; V gene: TRBV7-8; CDR3 protein: CASSSRYEQYF; CDR3 DNA: TGTGCCAGCAGCTCACGGTACGAGCAGTACTTC
D gene: NA; J gene: TRBJ1-2; clone size: NA; V gene: TRBV6-5; CDR3 protein: CASSHNGVRGDTF; CDR3 DNA: TGTGCCAGCAGCCACAATGGAGTACGGGGTGATACCTTC
D gene: TRBD2; J gene: TRBJ2-3; clone size: few; V gene: TRBV6-5; CDR3 protein: CASSYITSADTQYF; CDR3 DNA: TGTGCCAGCAGTTACATCACTAGCGCAGATACGCAGTATTTT
D gene: TRBD1; J gene: TRBJ1-1; clone size: few; V gene: TRBV4-2; CDR3 protein: CASSQDHPGTGPPFF; CDR3 DNA: TGTGCCAGCAGCCAAGATCATCCGGGGACAGGGCCCCCTTTCTTT
D gene: TRBD2; J gene: TRBJ2-1; clone size: NA; V gene: TRBV5-4; CDR3 protein: CASSLFLAGGLSYNEQFF; CDR3 DNA: TGTGCCAGCAGCTTGTTTCTAGCGGGGGGCCTTTCCTACAATGAGCAGTTCTTC
D gene: TRBD1; J gene: TRBJ2-6; clone size: NA; V gene: TRBV27; CDR3 protein: CASSITGVGANVLTF; CDR3 DNA: TGTGCCAGCAGTATAACAGGGGTTGGGGCCAACGTCCTGACTTTC
D gene: TRBD2; J gene: TRBJ2-1; clone size: NA; V gene: TRBV12-5; CDR3 protein: CASGQLAGQQFF; CDR3 DNA: TGTGCTAGTGGACAGTTAGCGGGACAGCAGTTCTTC
D gene: TRBD2; J gene: TRBJ2-1; clone size: few; V gene: TRBV28; CDR3 protein: CASSSSSGASGEQFF; CDR3 DNA: TGTGCCAGCAGTTCGAGCAGCGGGGCTTCGGGAGAGCAGTTCTTC
D gene: NA; J gene: TRBJ2-1; clone size: few; V gene: TRBV7-9; CDR3 protein: CASSSPGSPYNEQFF; CDR3 DNA: TGTGCCAGCAGTTCTCCGGGTAGTCCCTACAATGAGCAGTTCTTC
D gene: TRBD1; J gene: TRBJ1-1; clone size: few; V gene: TRBV6-5; CDR3 protein: CASTKGASEAFF; CDR3 DNA: TGTGCCAGCACCAAGGGGGCAAGTGAAGCTTTCTTT
D gene: NA; J gene: TRBJ2-5; clone size: NA; V gene: TRBV19; CDR3 protein: CASSIESGSKTQYF; CDR3 DNA: TGTGCCAGTAGTATAGAGAGCGGGTCTAAGACCCAGTACTTC
D gene: TRBD2; J gene: TRBJ2-1; clone size: NA; V gene: TRBV30; CDR3 protein: CAWSVRDYGSNEQFF; CDR3 DNA: TGTGCCTGGAGTGTACGGGACTATGGGTCCAATGAGCAGTTCTTC
D gene: NA; J gene: TRBJ2-7; clone size: NA; V gene: TRBV30; CDR3 protein: CAWSPSYEQYF; CDR3 DNA: TGTGCCTGGAGTCCTTCCTACGAGCAGTACTTC
D gene: TRBD1; J gene: TRBJ2-7; clone size: NA; V gene: TRBV5-1; CDR3 protein: CASSLGQGSYEQYF; CDR3 DNA: TGCGCCAGCAGCTTGGGACAGGGATCCTACGAGCAGTACTTC
D gene: NA; J gene: TRBJ2-3; clone size: NA; V gene: TRBV5-4; CDR3 protein: CASSLAGADTQYF; CDR3 DNA: TGTGCCAGCAGCTTGGCAGGCGCAGATACGCAGTATTTT
D gene: NA; J gene: TRBJ2-5; clone size: few; V gene: TRBV5-1; CDR3 protein: CASNPGGQQETQYF; CDR3 DNA: TGCGCCAGCAATCCGGGAGGACAGCAAGAGACCCAGTACTTC
D gene: NA; J gene: TRBJ1-1; clone size: NA; V gene: TRBV5-6; CDR3 protein: CASSFLEGGTEAFF; CDR3 DNA: TGTGCCAGCAGCTTTTTGGAAGGAGGAACTGAAGCTTTCTTT
D gene: NA; J gene: TRBJ2-7; clone size: few; V gene: TRBV18; CDR3 protein: CASSPVQGLAGEQYF; CDR3 DNA: TGTGCCAGCTCACCCGTCCAGGGCCTCGCCGGCGAGCAGTACTTC
D gene: TRBD2; J gene: TRBJ2-1; clone size: NA; V gene: TRBV9; CDR3 protein: CASSVGAGLTHEQFF; CDR3 DNA: TGTGCCAGCAGCGTAGGAGCGGGACTTACGCATGAGCAGTTCTTC